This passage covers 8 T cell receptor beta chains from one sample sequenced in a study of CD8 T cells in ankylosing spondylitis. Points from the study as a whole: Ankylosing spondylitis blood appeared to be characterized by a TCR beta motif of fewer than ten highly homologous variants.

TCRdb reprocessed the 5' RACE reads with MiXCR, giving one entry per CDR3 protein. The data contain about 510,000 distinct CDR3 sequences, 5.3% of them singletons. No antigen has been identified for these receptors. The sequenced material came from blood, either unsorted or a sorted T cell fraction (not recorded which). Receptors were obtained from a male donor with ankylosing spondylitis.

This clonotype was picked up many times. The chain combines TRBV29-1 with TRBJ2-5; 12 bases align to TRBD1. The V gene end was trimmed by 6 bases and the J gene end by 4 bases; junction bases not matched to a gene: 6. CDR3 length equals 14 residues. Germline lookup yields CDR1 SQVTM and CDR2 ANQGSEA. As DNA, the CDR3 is TGCAGCGTGAGGGGACAGGGGGCGCCAGAGACCCAGTACTTC. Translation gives CSVRGQGAPETQYF.

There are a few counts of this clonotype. This CDR3 reads CASSPIASGRVYYEQYF. The CDR3 DNA sequence: TGTGCCAGCTCACCAATTGCTAGCGGGAGGGTATATTACGAGCAGTACTTC. The V gene is TRBV18, the J gene TRBJ2-7; 12 bases are shared with TRBD2. V lost 2 bases, J lost 4 bases, and 9 bases stayed unmatched. This CDR3 has 17 residues. Germline V CDR1 and CDR2: KGHSH, LQKENI.

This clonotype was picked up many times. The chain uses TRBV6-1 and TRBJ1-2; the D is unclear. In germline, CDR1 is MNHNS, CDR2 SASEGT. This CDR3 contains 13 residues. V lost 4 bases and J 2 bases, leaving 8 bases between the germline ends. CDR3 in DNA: TGTGCCAGCAGTGGCCGGGAGAACTATGGCTACACCTTC. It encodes CASSGRENYGYTF.

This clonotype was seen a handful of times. Here the CDR3 reads CASSLTGMSSYEQYF. The CDR3 DNA follows: TGCGCCAGCAGCTTAACGGGAATGTCGTCCTACGAGCAGTACTTC. The chain combines TRBV5-1 with TRBJ2-7, with D maybe TRBD2 (5 bases). V was cut by 2 bases and J by 1 base, with 13 bases left in between. The CDR3 length is 15 residues. Germline CDR1 reads SGHRS; CDR2 reads YFSETQ. The variable domain in full, with the rest retrieved from reference TRBV5-1 and TRBJ2-7, is KAGVTQTPRYLIKTRGQQVTLSCSPISGHRSVSWYQQTPGQGLQFLFEYFSETQRNKGNFPGRFSGRQFSNSRSEMNVSTLELGDSALYLCASSLTGMSSYEQYFGPGTRLTVT.

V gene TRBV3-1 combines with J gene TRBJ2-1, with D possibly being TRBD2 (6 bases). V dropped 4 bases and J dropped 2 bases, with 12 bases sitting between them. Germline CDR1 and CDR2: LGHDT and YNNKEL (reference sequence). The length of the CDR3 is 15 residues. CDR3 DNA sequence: TGTGCCAGCAGCCCCCAGGCGGGAACCTACAATGAGCAGTTCTTC. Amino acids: CASSPQAGTYNEQFF.

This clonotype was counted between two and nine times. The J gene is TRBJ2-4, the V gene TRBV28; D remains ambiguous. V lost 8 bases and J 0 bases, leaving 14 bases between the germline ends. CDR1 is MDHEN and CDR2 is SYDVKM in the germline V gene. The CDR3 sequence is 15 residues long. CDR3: CASCPIPVAKNIQYF. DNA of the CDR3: TGTGCCAGCTGCCCAATCCCGGTAGCCAAAAACATTCAGTACTTC.

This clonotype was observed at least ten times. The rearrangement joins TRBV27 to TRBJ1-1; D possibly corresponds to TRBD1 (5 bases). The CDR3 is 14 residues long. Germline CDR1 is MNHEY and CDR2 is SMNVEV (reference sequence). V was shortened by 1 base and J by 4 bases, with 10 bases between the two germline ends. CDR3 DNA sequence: TGTGCCAGCAGTTTATTTCCAGGGAGCACTGAAGCTTTCTTT. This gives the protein CASSLFPGSTEAFF.

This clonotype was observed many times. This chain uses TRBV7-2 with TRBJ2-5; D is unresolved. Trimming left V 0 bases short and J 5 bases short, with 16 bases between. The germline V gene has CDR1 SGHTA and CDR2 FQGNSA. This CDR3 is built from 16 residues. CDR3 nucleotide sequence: TGTGCCAGCAGCTTAGCGAAGGTTAGGAAGGTGGAGACCCAGTACTTC. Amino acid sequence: CASSLAKVRKVETQYF.